This is a list of T cell receptor beta chains from one sample in a study of T cells after yellow fever vaccination. MiXCR was run by TCRdb on the 5' RACE reads, yielding one entry per CDR3 protein. The sample has about 260,000 distinct CDR3 sequences, approximately 12% seen once. The specimen comprised CD4+ T cells sorted from PBMCs, sampled 45 days after the yellow fever booster vaccination. These receptors came from a man between 25 and 39 years old who received the YFV17D yellow fever vaccine. CDR3s include the opening cysteine and the closing phenylalanine or tryptophan. Fields, in order: V gene, J gene, D gene, clone size, CDR3 protein, CDR3 DNA. A D gene is named only where the DNA matches it firmly. A clone size is listed for some rows: how often the clone was seen (once, few, many), or a class if it is expanded.

>TRBV7-8|TRBJ1-5|TRBD1|few
CASRLTGYGNQPQHF
TGTGCCAGCAGGTTGACAGGGTACGGCAATCAGCCCCAGCATTTT
>TRBV20-1|TRBJ2-2|TRBD2|few
CSARDQRGRTGELFF
TGCAGTGCTAGAGATCAGCGGGGGCGGACCGGGGAGCTGTTTTTT
>TRBV7-3|TRBJ2-1|TRBD2|few
CASSLAAAGVYEQFF
TGTGCCAGCAGCTTAGCAGCAGCGGGAGTATATGAGCAGTTCTTC
>TRBV6-2/TRBV6-3|TRBJ2-3|.|few
CASRLVRVGPSDTQYF
TGTGCCAGCAGGCTAGTGCGGGTAGGACCTTCAGATACGCAGTATTTT
>TRBV27|TRBJ2-3|.|.
CASNLRRGDTQYF
TGTGCCAGCAACCTTCGGCGGGGCGATACGCAGTATTTT
>TRBV5-1|TRBJ2-5|.|.
CASSEARETQYF
TGCGCCAGCAGTGAGGCGCGGGAGACCCAGTACTTC
>TRBV5-1|TRBJ2-1|TRBD1|few
CASRPDRGSGNEQFF
TGCGCCAGCAGGCCGGACAGGGGGTCAGGGAATGAGCAGTTCTTC
>TRBV15|TRBJ2-1|TRBD2|few
CATSRDGAGGLGEQFF
TGTGCCACCAGCAGAGATGGAGCGGGAGGTCTGGGTGAGCAGTTCTTC
>TRBV7-2|TRBJ2-3|.|.
CASSPGGRGRRDTQYF
TGTGCCAGCAGCCCTGGCGGGCGGGGAAGGAGGGATACGCAGTATTTT
>TRBV12-3/TRBV12-4|TRBJ2-1|.|.
CASSRDSIMKQFF
TGTGCCAGCAGTAGGGACTCCATAATGAAGCAGTTCTTC
>TRBV6-1|TRBJ2-7|TRBD2|.
CASAPRTSSYEQYF
TGTGCCAGCGCCCCCCGGACTAGCAGCTACGAGCAGTACTTC
>TRBV25-1|TRBJ1-3|.|.
CASSVASGNTIYF
TGTGCCAGCAGTGTAGCATCGGGAAACACCATATATTTT
>TRBV11-2|TRBJ2-5|.|few
CASSSQVFETQYF
TGTGCCAGCAGCTCGCAAGTTTTCGAGACCCAGTACTTC
>TRBV7-2|TRBJ2-5|.|.
CASGARREETQYF
TGTGCCAGCGGGGCGAGGAGAGAAGAGACCCAGTACTTC
>TRBV25-1|TRBJ2-5|.|few
CASSWGLGETQYF
TGTGCCAGCAGTTGGGGTCTCGGGGAGACCCAGTACTTC
>TRBV19|TRBJ2-1|TRBD2|.
CASRPAGGPGYNEQFF
TGTGCCAGTAGGCCAGCGGGAGGGCCGGGATACAATGAGCAGTTCTTC
>TRBV16|TRBJ2-7|.|few
CASSQSGQIYEQYF
TGTGCCAGCAGCCAATCCGGACAGATTTACGAGCAGTACTTC
>TRBV11-2|TRBJ2-1|.|.
CASNPSPRGQVAYNEQFF
TGTGCCAGCAACCCCTCTCCGAGGGGCCAAGTCGCGTACAATGAGCAGTTCTTC
>TRBV20-1|TRBJ2-2|TRBD1|few
CSARGDRVNTGELFF
TGCAGTGCTAGGGGGGACAGAGTGAACACCGGGGAGCTGTTTTTT
>TRBV5-1|TRBJ2-7|TRBD1|.
CASSLGGQVNYEQYF
TGCGCCAGCAGCTTGGGAGGACAGGTTAATTACGAGCAGTACTTC
>TRBV5-6|TRBJ2-2|TRBD1|many
CASSPDRGQDTGELFF
TGTGCCAGCAGCCCGGACAGGGGGCAGGACACCGGGGAGCTGTTTTTT
>TRBV15|TRBJ2-2|TRBD2|few
CATSKDFLSSGGSRELFF
TGTGCCACCAGCAAGGATTTCTTATCTAGCGGGGGGTCGCGGGAGCTGTTTTTT
>TRBV20-1|TRBJ1-6|TRBD1|.
CSATGQATNSPLHF
TGCAGTGCCACAGGACAGGCTACAAATTCACCCCTCCACTTT
>TRBV5-5|TRBJ1-5|.|many
CASSLGNWAGSNQPQHF
TGTGCCAGCAGCTTGGGTAATTGGGCAGGATCTAATCAGCCCCAGCATTTT
>TRBV14|TRBJ2-7|.|.
CASSQIGPAYEQYF
TGTGCCAGCAGCCAAATAGGGCCTGCCTACGAGCAGTACTTC
>TRBV4-1|TRBJ2-2|TRBD2|.
CASSQILAGVITGELFF
TGCGCCAGCAGCCAAATACTAGCGGGAGTTATCACCGGGGAGCTGTTTTTT
>TRBV7-3|TRBJ2-1|.|.
CASSPRPQGSHNEQFF
TGTGCCAGCAGCCCACGCCCACAGGGATCCCACAATGAGCAGTTCTTC
>TRBV7-3|TRBJ2-3|.|many
CASSLGGVDTDTQYF
TGTGCCAGCAGCTTAGGGGGAGTAGACACAGATACGCAGTATTTT
>TRBV6-1|TRBJ1-3|.|few
CASTSSGGNTIYF
TGTGCCAGCACCTCCAGTGGGGGAAACACCATATATTTT
>TRBV14|TRBJ2-2|.|.
CASSPQRTGELFF
TGTGCCAGCAGCCCCCAGAGAACCGGGGAGCTGTTTTTT
>TRBV12-3/TRBV12-4|TRBJ2-3|TRBD2|.
CASKASGETLTDTQYF
TGTGCCAGCAAGGCTAGCGGGGAAACCCTCACAGATACGCAGTATTTT
>TRBV20-1|TRBJ2-3|.|few
CSPRRDTQYF
TGCAGCCCTCGTCGAGATACGCAGTATTTT
>TRBV20-1|TRBJ2-7|TRBD1|.
CSARDSGTGSYEQYF
TGCAGTGCTAGAGATAGTGGGACAGGTTCTTACGAGCAGTACTTC
>TRBV20-1|TRBJ1-2|.|few
CSASLRLTNYGYTF
TGCAGTGCTAGTTTAAGACTGACTAACTATGGCTACACCTTC
>TRBV28|TRBJ1-4|.|few
CASSFANEKLFF
TGTGCCAGCAGTTTCGCTAATGAAAAACTGTTTTTT
>TRBV29-1|TRBJ2-1|.|.
CSVSMVSSYNEQFF
TGCAGCGTCTCCATGGTCAGCTCCTACAATGAGCAGTTCTTC
>TRBV7-9|TRBJ2-7|TRBD1|.
CASSLIGGQGDDEQYF
TGTGCCAGCAGCTTAATTGGGGGCCAGGGGGATGACGAGCAGTACTTC
>TRBV20-1|TRBJ1-2|.|once
CSARATEHGYTF
TGCAGTGCTAGGGCGACAGAGCATGGCTACACCTTC
>TRBV19|TRBJ1-1|.|few
CASSILGGVSTEAFF
TGTGCCAGTAGTATTCTAGGAGGGGTTAGCACTGAAGCTTTCTTT
>TRBV12-3/TRBV12-4|TRBJ2-7|TRBD2|.
CASSFRREGEQYF
TGTGCCAGCAGTTTCCGCAGGGAGGGCGAGCAGTACTTC
>TRBV7-2|TRBJ2-1|.|few
CASSFYSIHNEQFF
TGTGCCAGCAGCTTCTACTCGATCCACAATGAGCAGTTCTTC
>TRBV5-4|TRBJ2-7|TRBD2|few
CASSLRREGEQYF
TGTGCCAGCAGCTTGAGACGGGAGGGCGAGCAGTACTTC
>TRBV29-1|TRBJ2-3|TRBD2|few
CSVEGVAGVDTQYF
TGCAGCGTTGAGGGGGTAGCGGGAGTGGATACGCAGTATTTT
>TRBV5-1|TRBJ2-1|TRBD2|few
CASSSTSTLNEQFF
TGCGCCAGCAGCTCGACTAGCACTCTCAATGAGCAGTTCTTC
>TRBV4-3|TRBJ2-1|.|few
CASSQDADSNEQFF
TGCGCCAGCAGCCAGGACGCTGACAGCAATGAGCAGTTCTTC
>TRBV30|TRBJ2-7|.|few
CATSSRNEQYF
TGTGCTACCTCCAGCCGGAACGAGCAGTACTTC
>TRBV12-3/TRBV12-4|TRBJ2-2|TRBD2|few
CASSLLAGGELFF
TGTGCCAGCAGCCTACTAGCGGGCGGGGAGCTGTTTTTT